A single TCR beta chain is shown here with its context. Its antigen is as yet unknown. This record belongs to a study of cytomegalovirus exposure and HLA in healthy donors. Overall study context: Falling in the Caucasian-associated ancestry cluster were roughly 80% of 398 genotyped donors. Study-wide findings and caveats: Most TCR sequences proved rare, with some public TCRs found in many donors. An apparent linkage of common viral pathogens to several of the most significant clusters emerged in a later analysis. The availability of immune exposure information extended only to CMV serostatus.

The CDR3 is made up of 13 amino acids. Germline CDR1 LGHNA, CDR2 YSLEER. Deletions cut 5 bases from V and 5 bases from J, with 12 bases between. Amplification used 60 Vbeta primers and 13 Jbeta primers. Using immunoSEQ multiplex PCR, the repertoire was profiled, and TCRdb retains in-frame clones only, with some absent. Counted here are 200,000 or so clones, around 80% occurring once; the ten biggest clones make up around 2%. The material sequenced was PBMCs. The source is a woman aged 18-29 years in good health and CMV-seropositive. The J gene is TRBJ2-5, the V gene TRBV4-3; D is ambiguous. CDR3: CASSKGFGETQYF. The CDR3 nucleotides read TGCGCCAGCAGCAAAGGGTTCGGGGAGACCCAGTACTTC.